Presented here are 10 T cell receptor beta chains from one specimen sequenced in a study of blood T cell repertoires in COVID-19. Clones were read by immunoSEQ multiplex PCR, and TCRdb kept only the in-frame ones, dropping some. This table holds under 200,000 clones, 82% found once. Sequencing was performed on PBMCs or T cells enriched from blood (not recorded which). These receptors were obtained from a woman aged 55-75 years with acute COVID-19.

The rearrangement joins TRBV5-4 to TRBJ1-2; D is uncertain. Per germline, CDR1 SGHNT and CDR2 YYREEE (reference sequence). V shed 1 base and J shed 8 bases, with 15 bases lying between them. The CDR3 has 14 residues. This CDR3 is CASSLRTEMRGYTF. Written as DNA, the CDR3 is TGTGCCAGCAGCTTGCGTACTGAAATGAGGGGCTACACCTTC.

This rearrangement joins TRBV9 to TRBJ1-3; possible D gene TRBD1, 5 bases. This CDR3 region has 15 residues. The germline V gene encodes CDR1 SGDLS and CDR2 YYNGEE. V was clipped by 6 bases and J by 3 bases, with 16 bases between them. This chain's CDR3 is CASNRQGMGGNTIYF. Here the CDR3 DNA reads TGTGCCAGCAACAGGCAGGGAATGGGTGGAAACACCATATATTTT.

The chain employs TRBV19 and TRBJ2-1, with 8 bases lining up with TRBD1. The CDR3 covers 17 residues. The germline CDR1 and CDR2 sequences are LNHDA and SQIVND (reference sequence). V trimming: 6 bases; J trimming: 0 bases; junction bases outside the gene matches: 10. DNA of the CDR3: TGTGCCAGTAGCTCGACAGGGGTGGGGGACTCCTACAATGAGCAGTTCTTC. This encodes CASSSTGVGDSYNEQFF.

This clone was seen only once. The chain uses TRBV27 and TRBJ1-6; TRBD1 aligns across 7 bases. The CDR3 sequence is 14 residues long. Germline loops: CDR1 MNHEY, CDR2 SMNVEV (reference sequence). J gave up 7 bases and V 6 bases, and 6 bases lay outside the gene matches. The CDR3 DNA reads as TGTGCCAGCAGACCTGGGACAGTAAATTCACCCCTCCACTTT. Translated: CASRPGTVNSPLHF.

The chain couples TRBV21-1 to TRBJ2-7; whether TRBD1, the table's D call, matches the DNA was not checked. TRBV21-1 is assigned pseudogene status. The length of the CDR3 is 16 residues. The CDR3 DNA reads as TGTGCCAGCAGCAATCCCCCTCCAGGGTGTGTGGTTGAGCAGTACTTC. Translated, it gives CASSNPPPGCVVEQYF.

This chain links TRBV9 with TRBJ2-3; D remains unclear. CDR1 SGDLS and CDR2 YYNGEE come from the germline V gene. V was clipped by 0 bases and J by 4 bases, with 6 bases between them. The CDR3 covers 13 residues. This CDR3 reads CASSVVGPDTQYF. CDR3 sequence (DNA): TGTGCCAGCAGCGTAGTGGGCCCAGATACGCAGTATTTT.

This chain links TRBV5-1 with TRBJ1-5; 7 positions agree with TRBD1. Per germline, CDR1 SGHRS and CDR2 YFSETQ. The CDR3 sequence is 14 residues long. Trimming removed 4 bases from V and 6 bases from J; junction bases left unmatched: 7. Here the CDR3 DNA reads TGCGCCAGCAGCGTGACAGGGATAGGTCAGCCCCAGCATTTT. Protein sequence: CASSVTGIGQPQHF.

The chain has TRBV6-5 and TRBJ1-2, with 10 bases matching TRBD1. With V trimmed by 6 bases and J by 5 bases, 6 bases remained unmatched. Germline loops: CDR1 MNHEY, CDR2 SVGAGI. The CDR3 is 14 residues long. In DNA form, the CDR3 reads TGTGCCAGCAGCTGGGACAGGGGTCAGTATGGCTACACCTTC. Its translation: CASSWDRGQYGYTF.

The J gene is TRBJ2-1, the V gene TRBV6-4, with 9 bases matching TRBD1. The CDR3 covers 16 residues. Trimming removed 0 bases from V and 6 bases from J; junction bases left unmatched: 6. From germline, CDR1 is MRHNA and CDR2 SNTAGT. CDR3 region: CASSDSDRGFINEQFF. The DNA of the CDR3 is TGTGCCAGCAGTGACTCGGACAGGGGATTTATCAATGAGCAGTTCTTC.

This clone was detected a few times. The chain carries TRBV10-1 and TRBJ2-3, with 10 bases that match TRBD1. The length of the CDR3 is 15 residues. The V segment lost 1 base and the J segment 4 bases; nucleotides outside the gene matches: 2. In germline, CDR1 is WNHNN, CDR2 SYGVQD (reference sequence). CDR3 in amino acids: CASSEWGQGSDTQYF. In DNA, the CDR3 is TGCGCCAGCAGTGAGTGGGGACAGGGGTCAGATACGCAGTATTTT.